The 19 T cell receptor beta chains in this list originate from one sample, sequenced in a study of T cells in Graves' hyperthyroidism and ophthalmopathy. The TCR beta CDR3 regions underwent amplification using RNA transcripts as the source. The HTBI primer set drove a first-round RT-PCR of the TCR CDR3. TCRdb recomputed calls from the multiplex PCR reads with MiXCR, one row per CDR3 protein. The sample records approximately 260,000 distinct CDR3 sequences, about 16% being singletons. Sequencing was performed on blood. These receptors came from a woman aged 45-65 years with Graves' hyperthyroidism that later progressed to Graves' ophthalmopathy.

This clonotype showed up many times. The CDR3 DNA is TGTGCCAGCAGTTTACCCCCGACAGGGAACACTGAAGCTTTCTTT. It specifies CASSLPPTGNTEAFF. The gene calls are TRBV28 and TRBJ1-1, with a weak D call TRBD1 (6 bases). The germline gives CDR1 MDHEN, CDR2 SYDVKM. V shed 2 bases and J shed 1 base, with 11 bases lying between them. The CDR3 contains 15 residues.

This clonotype was seen repeatedly, ten times or more. The chain combines TRBV20-1 with TRBJ2-7; 13 bases are a match to TRBD2. The CDR3 extends over 14 amino acids. J was trimmed by 4 bases and V by 2 bases; bases with no gene match: 2. CDR1 DFQATT and CDR2 SNEGSKA come from the germline V gene (reference sequence). CDR3: CSARRTSGSYEQYF. In nucleotides, the CDR3 is TGCAGTGCTAGAAGGACTAGCGGGAGTTACGAGCAGTACTTC.

This clonotype was detected many times. CDR3 amino acids: CASTPGGLAGNEQFF. For the CDR3, the DNA is TGTGCCAGCACCCCAGGGGGACTAGCGGGGAATGAGCAGTTCTTC. This chain links TRBV6-1 with TRBJ2-1; 13 bases are a match to TRBD2. The CDR3 contains 15 residues. Trimming at V came to 7 bases and at J to 7 bases, leaving 7 bases not matched to a gene. Germline V lookup: CDR1 MNHNS, CDR2 SASEGT.

This clonotype was detected ten times or more. The rearrangement links TRBV27 to TRBJ2-7; perhaps TRBD2 as D (6 bases). Per the germline V gene, CDR1 is MNHEY and CDR2 is SMNVEV (reference sequence). CDR3 length equals 13 residues. V was trimmed by 8 bases and J by 2 bases, leaving 13 bases between them. The CDR3 DNA is TGTGCCAGCTCGAGGACTACCCCCTACGAGCAGTACTTC. This encodes CASSRTTPYEQYF.

This clonotype was detected a few times. The rearrangement joins TRBV20-1 to TRBJ2-3, with 8 nucleotides matching TRBD2. J gave up 1 base and V 1 base, and 10 bases lay outside the gene matches. This CDR3 spans 17 amino acids. CDR1 and CDR2 (germline): DFQATT, SNEGSKA (reference sequence). The CDR3 DNA sequence: TGCAGTGCTAGAGGATCGAGGAGCGGGGGCCGCACAGATACGCAGTATTTT. It translates to CSARGSRSGGRTDTQYF.

This clonotype was seen a few times. The chain combines TRBV19 with TRBJ1-2; TRBD1 is a possible D gene (5 bases). This CDR3 has 14 residues. Germline V gene sequence: CDR1 LNHDA, CDR2 SQIVND (reference sequence). V was pared by 8 bases and J by 0 bases, with 13 bases between. CDR3 residues: CASQRDRTNYGYTF. As DNA, the CDR3 is TGTGCCAGTCAACGGGACCGAACTAACTATGGCTACACCTTC. Full variable domain (missing parts from reference TRBV19 and TRBJ1-2): DGGITQSPKYLFRKEGQNVTLSCEQNLNHDAMYWYRQDPGQGLRLIYYSQIVNDFQKGDIAEGYSVSREKKESFPLTVTSAQKNPTAFYLCASQRDRTNYGYTFGSGTRLTVV.

This clonotype has a count of ten or more. The chain is built from TRBV28 and TRBJ1-2; 7 bases map to TRBD1. With V trimmed by 6 bases and J by 0 bases, 7 bases remained unmatched. The germline CDR1 and CDR2 sequences are MDHEN and SYDVKM. This CDR3 is built from 15 residues. This CDR3 reads CASSSPGQPNYGYTF. As DNA, the CDR3 is TGTGCCAGCAGCTCCCCGGGACAGCCTAACTATGGCTACACCTTC.

This clonotype was found many times. This rearrangement joins TRBV29-1 to TRBJ2-7; 7 positions match TRBD2. With 5 bases clipped from V and 0 bases from J, the junction kept 4 bases outside the gene matches. The CDR3 totals 13 residues. The V gene's germline CDR1 is SQVTM and CDR2 ANQGSEA. The CDR3 DNA sequence: TGCAGCGTTCTTCTAGCGGCCTCCTACGAGCAGTACTTC. It encodes CSVLLAASYEQYF.

In regard to this clonotype: A much larger clone lies one base from this, so it may be a read error. The chain combines TRBV15 with TRBJ1-3, with 8 bases lining up with TRBD1. This CDR3 has 16 residues. Germline CDR1 reads LNHNV; CDR2 reads YYDKDF (reference sequence). CDR3 nucleotide sequence: TGTGCCACCAGCAGTTACCAGGGGGCGGCTGGAAACACCACATATTTT. Amino acids: CATSSYQGAAGNTTYF. The variable domain in full, with the rest retrieved from reference TRBV15 and TRBJ1-3, is DAMVIQNPRYQVTQFGKPVTLSCSQTLNHNVMYWYQQKSSQAPKLLFHYYDKDFNNEADTPDNFQSRRPNTSFCFLDIRSPGLGDTAMYLCATSSYQGAAGNTTYFGEGSWLTVV.

This clonotype was counted many times. The V gene is TRBV29-1, the J gene TRBJ2-2; 7 bases agree with TRBD1. The junction had 3 bases not matched to a gene; V was cut back by 3 bases and J by 5 bases. This CDR3 spans 13 amino acids. CDR1 is SQVTM, CDR2 ANQGSEA, per germline. CDR3 in DNA: TGCAGCGTTGAGACAGGGAGAACCGGGGAGCTGTTTTTT. It specifies CSVETGRTGELFF.

This clonotype was seen at least ten times. The CDR3 region is CASSLGEGGEQYF. CDR3 in DNA: TGTGCCAGCAGTTTGGGGGAAGGGGGCGAGCAGTACTTC. The V gene is TRBV28, the J gene TRBJ2-7; perhaps TRBD1 as D (6 bases). The CDR3 runs to 13 residues. Trimming took 3 bases from V and 6 from J, leaving 12 bases between them. Germline V lookup: CDR1 MDHEN, CDR2 SYDVKM.

To note about this clonotype: A much larger clone differs by one base, so this may be a read error. The chain employs TRBV14 and TRBJ2-2; perhaps TRBD2 as D (5 bases). Germline V gene lookup returns CDR1 SGHDN and CDR2 FVKESK. The CDR3 loop spans 15 amino acids. The CDR3 DNA sequence: TGTGCCAGCAGCCAAGAGCGGCCGAACACCGGGGAGCCGTTTTTT. Protein product: CASSQERPNTGEPFF. Variable domain in full (rest from reference TRBV14 and TRBJ2-2): EAGVTQFPSHSVIEKGQTVTLRCDPISGHDNLYWYRRVMGKEIKFLLHFVKESKQDESGMPNNRFLAERTGGTYSTLKVQPAELEDSGVYFCASSQERPNTGEPFFGEGSRLTVL.

The sample holds many counts of this clonotype. The J gene is TRBJ1-1, the V gene TRBV5-1; 10 bases agree with TRBD1. Per germline, CDR1 SGHRS and CDR2 YFSETQ. This CDR3 is built from 15 residues. V shed 4 bases and J 2 bases; nucleotides not matched to a gene: 5. DNA of the CDR3: TGCGCCAGCAGCGACCGGGACAGGGGTAACACTGAAGCTTTCTTT. Translation gives CASSDRDRGNTEAFF.

At least ten counts were recorded for this clonotype. The chain carries TRBV5-1 and TRBJ2-6, with D perhaps matching TRBD1 (6 bases). In germline, CDR1 is SGHRS, CDR2 YFSETQ. The CDR3 covers 17 residues. V lost 1 base and J lost 1, with 12 bases in between. The CDR3 loop reads CASSLFNRVSGANVLTF. CDR3 coding DNA: TGCGCCAGCAGCTTGTTTAACAGGGTGTCTGGGGCCAACGTCCTGACTTTC.

This clonotype was counted ten times or more. The chain has TRBV5-5 and TRBJ2-1; 9 bases fit TRBD1. The CDR3 runs to 12 residues. V lost 10 bases, J lost 6 bases, and 5 bases stayed unmatched. Looked up from germline, CDR1 is SGHKS and CDR2 is YYEKEE (reference sequence). CDR3 coding DNA: TGTGCCGGGGGGGACAGGGTCAATGAGCAGTTCTTC. It encodes CAGGDRVNEQFF.

This clonotype appeared many times. The genes are TRBV6-1 and TRBJ1-1, with D hard to call. The V gene lost 2 bases and the J gene lost 0 bases, with 10 bases spanning the gap. CDR3 length: 15 residues. Germline V gene data show CDR1 as MNHNS and CDR2 as SASEGT. The CDR3 spells CASSEFRRMNTEAFF. The DNA for the CDR3 is TGTGCCAGCAGTGAATTTAGGCGGATGAACACTGAAGCTTTCTTT.

CDR3 bases: TGTGCCAGTCGCTTTGTGAGCGCCCCCAAAAACATTCAGTACTTC. This gives the protein CASRFVSAPKNIQYF. The genes are TRBV19 and TRBJ2-4; D is undetermined. The ends were cut back, 8 bases at V and 2 bases at J, with 16 bases in the middle. The germline V gene encodes CDR1 LNHDA and CDR2 SQIVND (reference sequence). This CDR3 contains 15 residues.

There are many counts of this clonotype. This chain uses TRBV5-1 with TRBJ2-7; no reliable D call. Per the germline V gene, CDR1 is SGHRS and CDR2 is YFSETQ. This CDR3 has 16 residues. V was clipped by 2 bases and J by 0 bases, with 15 bases between them. The CDR3 DNA sequence: TGCGCCAGCAGCTTAGAAGCGTCGGCATACTCCTACGAGCAGTACTTC. It encodes CASSLEASAYSYEQYF.

This clonotype turned up a few times. The genes are TRBV5-1 and TRBJ2-6; no reliable D call. The CDR3 is 18 residues long. The germline gives CDR1 SGHRS, CDR2 YFSETQ. Trimming shortened V by 0 bases and J by 0 bases, and 13 bases separated the two germline ends. The CDR3 spells CASSLDPKFLSGANVLTF. Written as DNA, the CDR3 is TGCGCCAGCAGCTTGGATCCGAAATTCCTCTCTGGGGCCAACGTCCTGACTTTC.